The 25 T cell receptor beta chains listed next were all sequenced from one sample in a study of metastatic and nonmetastatic thyroid tumors. No patient had received any treatment before thyroid surgery. From the PCR reads, TCRdb re-called clones with MiXCR. This repertoire shows about 41,000 clones, 20% to 25% found once; its top ten account for roughly 14%. The sequencing sample was made of tumor tissue. These receptor sequences come from a female donor with papillary thyroid cancer or a benign thyroid nodule (not recorded which). Some clones in this sample may be carry-over from other donors' samples.

The sample holds a few counts of this clone. The chain combines TRBV28 with TRBJ1-3; perhaps TRBD1 as D (5 bases). In germline, CDR1 is MDHEN, CDR2 SYDVKM. The V and J ends lost 8 bases and 2 bases respectively, with 16 bases between them. This CDR3 comprises 15 residues. The CDR3 region is CASQRGGVAGNTIYF. Here the CDR3 DNA reads TGTGCCAGCCAGCGTGGGGGTGTAGCTGGAAACACCATATATTTT.

Turning to this clone: One end of the junction fails to match germline, which may point to a read error. CDR3 DNA: TGTGCCATCAGTGATTCAGGATGGGTGGTAGATACGCAGTATTTT. It yields the protein CAISDSGWVVDTQYF. The chain has TRBV6-1 and TRBJ2-3; no firm D call. The CDR3 is 15 residues long. Germline CDR1 is MNHNS and CDR2 is SASEGT.

The chain employs TRBV5-1 and TRBJ2-3; 7 nucleotides match TRBD2. The CDR3 is 14 amino acids. The germline CDR1 and CDR2 sequences are SGHRS and YFSETQ. The V gene end was trimmed by 4 bases and the J gene end by 8 bases; junction bases not matched to a gene: 10. The CDR3 reads CASSPGLGVGTQYF. The CDR3, as DNA: TGCGCCAGCAGCCCTGGACTAGGAGTTGGTACGCAGTATTTT.

This clone is classed as medium-sized. The identical CDR3 is also encoded by other nucleotide sequences in the sample. The chain employs TRBV6-1 and TRBJ2-2; D not resolved. Germline V gene data show CDR1 as MNHNS and CDR2 as SASEGT. Trimming stripped 6 bases from V and 5 bases from J, with 13 bases between. The CDR3 runs to 14 residues. CDR3 sequence: CASRGRESTGELFF. DNA of the CDR3: TGTGCCAGCAGAGGAAGGGAAAGTACCGGGGAGCTGTTTTTT.

This clone was observed at least ten times. This chain uses TRBV7-2 with TRBJ2-7; a possible D gene is TRBD2 (6 bases). CDR1 is SGHTA and CDR2 is FQGNSA in the germline V gene. This CDR3 region has 15 residues. Trimming cost V 1 base and J 0 bases, with 10 bases left between them. CDR3 DNA sequence: TGTGCCAGCAGCTTAGATAGCGGCGGCTCCTACGAGCAGTACTTC. Translating it yields CASSLDSGGSYEQYF.

This clone was observed a few times. The V call is TRBV9, the J call TRBJ2-7; 10 bases are shared with TRBD1. In germline, CDR1 is SGDLS, CDR2 YYNGEE. Trimming removed 3 bases from V and 4 bases from J; junction bases left unmatched: 7. The CDR3 is 15 amino acids. CDR3 sequence (DNA): TGTGCCAGCAGCGCCCATTCGGGACAGGGGTACGAGCAGTACTTC. Amino acids: CASSAHSGQGYEQYF.

This clone was detected ten times or more. This chain joins TRBV7-3 and TRBJ2-1; the D is unclear. The CDR3 is 13 amino acids. Germline lookup yields CDR1 SGHTA and CDR2 FQGTGA. Trimming cost V 1 base and J 4 bases, with 5 bases left between them. For the CDR3, the DNA is TGTGCCAGCAGCTTAAATTCTTACAATGAGCAGTTCTTC. It specifies CASSLNSYNEQFF.

The chain joins TRBV2 to TRBJ1-6; the match to TRBD1 covers 7 bases. Germline-derived CDR1 and CDR2 are SNHLY and FYNNEI. V lost 6 bases to trimming and J lost 0 bases; unmatched junction nucleotides: 14. This CDR3 is 19 amino acids long. CDR3 DNA sequence: TGTGCCAGCAGGACTAACCCCGCCTCAGGGGGCTCCTATAATTCACCCCTCCACTTT. This codes for CASRTNPASGGSYNSPLHF.

The CDR3 is CASREAQYF. CDR3 in DNA: TGTGCCAGCAGAGAAGCCCAGTACTTC. The chain uses TRBV28 and TRBJ2-5, with unresolved D. This CDR3 is built from 9 residues. The germline V and J ends were trimmed by 6 bases and 9 bases, with 5 bases remaining between them. In germline, CDR1 is MDHEN, CDR2 SYDVKM.

The table lists this clone with many counts. This rearrangement joins TRBV12-3 or TRBV12-4 to TRBJ1-1; 9 bases match TRBD1. V trimming: 5 bases; J trimming: 4 bases; junction bases outside the gene matches: 8. The CDR3 runs 15 residues. The CDR3 nucleotides are TGTGCCAGCAGTGAAAACAGGGGGCGAAGCACTGAAGCTTTCTTT. This gives the protein CASSENRGRSTEAFF.

At least ten counts were recorded for this clone. CDR3 sequence reads: CASSSTGGKDNQPQHF. CDR3 in DNA: TGTGCCAGCAGCTCGACAGGGGGTAAAGACAATCAGCCCCAGCATTTT. The gene calls are TRBV5-6 and TRBJ1-5, with 9 bases that match TRBD1. V dropped 3 bases and J dropped 3; count of bases not matched to a gene: 7. This CDR3 comprises 16 residues. The V gene's germline CDR1 is SGHDT and CDR2 YYEEEE.

The chain uses TRBV20-1 and TRBJ2-7; D not resolved. Trimming removed 3 bases from V and 0 bases from J, with 12 bases in between. The germline V gene encodes CDR1 DFQATT and CDR2 SNEGSKA (reference sequence). This CDR3 is built from 14 residues. The CDR3 DNA follows: TGCAGTGCTAGCCCTCCTGGTCCCTCCTACGAGCAGTACTTC. Translating it yields CSASPPGPSYEQYF.

The sample holds a few counts of this clone. J is TRBJ2-7 and V is TRBV28; D is possibly TRBD2 (6 bases). Germline V gives CDR1 MDHEN, CDR2 SYDVKM. V shed 10 bases and J shed 4 bases, with 14 bases lying between them. The CDR3 extends over 12 amino acids. The CDR3 nucleotides are TGTGCCACCTACTTGGGGGGTTACGAGCAGTACTTC. Its protein is CATYLGGYEQYF.

In its sample, this clone was seen a few times. This chain uses TRBV25-1 with TRBJ1-1; no clear D gene. The CDR3 totals 15 residues. Germline V gives CDR1 MGHDK, CDR2 SYGVNS. V lost 2 bases and J lost 0, with 10 bases in between. The CDR3 loop is CASSEASALNTEAFF. The CDR3 region has the DNA TGTGCCAGCAGTGAAGCGTCGGCCCTGAACACTGAAGCTTTCTTT.

J is TRBJ1-6 and V is TRBV20-1; D gene ambiguous. V was trimmed by 2 bases and J by 3 bases, leaving 8 bases between them. Germline CDR1 DFQATT, CDR2 SNEGSKA (reference sequence). The CDR3 runs to 14 residues. The CDR3 coding sequence is TGCAGTGCTAGACCATGGGTCTATAATTCACCCCTCCACTTT. This codes for CSARPWVYNSPLHF.

This chain connects TRBV20-1 to TRBJ1-2, with D perhaps matching TRBD1 (6 bases). The CDR3 contains 14 residues. The germline V and J ends were trimmed by 5 bases and 1 base, with 14 bases remaining between them. CDR1 is DFQATT, CDR2 SNEGSKA, per germline (reference sequence). The CDR3 sequence is CSAPQGTGNYGYTF. The CDR3 nucleotides are TGCAGTGCTCCACAGGGAACGGGTAACTATGGCTACACCTTC.

This clone was counted a few times. This sequence joins TRBV7-9 and TRBJ2-7; D remains unclear. This CDR3 comprises 12 residues. Trimming removed 1 base from V and 4 bases from J, with 5 bases in between. Looked up from germline, CDR1 is SEHNR and CDR2 is FQNEAQ (reference sequence). For the CDR3, the DNA is TGTGCCAGCAGCTTAGAACCTTACGAGCAGTACTTC. Protein product: CASSLEPYEQYF. Full variable domain (remainder filled in from reference TRBV7-9 and TRBJ2-7): DTGVSQNPRHKITKRGQNVTFRCDPISEHNRLYWYRQTLGQGPEFLTYFQNEAQLEKSRLLSDRFSAERPKGSFSTLEIQRTEQGDSAMYLCASSLEPYEQYFGPGTRLTVT.

The V call is TRBV5-6, the J call TRBJ1-1; D is unclear. V lost 0 bases to trimming and J lost 1 base, with 4 bases between them. Looked up from germline, CDR1 is SGHDT and CDR2 is YYEEEE. This CDR3 spans 13 amino acids. CDR3 nucleotide sequence: TGTGCCAGCAGCTTGGTTTGGAACACTGAAGCTTTCTTT. Translating it yields CASSLVWNTEAFF.

This clone was recorded many times. This may be a read error: a much more frequent sequence differs by one nucleotide. This sequence joins TRBV25-1 and TRBJ2-1; D might be TRBD1 or TRBD2, each matching 5 bases. There are 17 residues in the CDR3. Per germline, CDR1 MGHDK and CDR2 SYGVNS. The CDR3 sequence: CASSDPGPSSSHNEQFF. CDR3 DNA: TGTGCCAGCAGTGACCCGGGACCATCAAGCTCCCACAATGAGCAGTTCTTC.

In this sample, this clone turned up many times. The chain recombines TRBV7-6 with TRBJ2-2, with D maybe TRBD1 (6 bases). V was shortened by 5 bases and J by 3 bases, with 13 bases between the two germline ends. CDR1 and CDR2 (germline): SGHVS, FNYEAQ. The CDR3 has 15 residues. The CDR3: CASSPRDIYTGELFF. The CDR3 DNA reads TGTGCCAGCAGCCCCCGGGACATCTACACCGGGGAGCTGTTTTTT.

This clone is medium-sized. The chain joins TRBV5-1 to TRBJ2-2; TRBD1 aligns across 8 bases. V lost 4 bases and J lost 3; bases outside the gene matches: 11. Germline lookup yields CDR1 SGHRS and CDR2 YFSETQ. The CDR3 is 17 amino acids. Here the CDR3 reads CASSPTEAGGDTGELFF. The CDR3 DNA reads TGCGCCAGCAGCCCGACCGAGGCAGGGGGCGACACCGGGGAGCTGTTTTTT.

The J gene is TRBJ2-1, the V gene TRBV7-3, with D unclear. The CDR3 has 14 amino acids. The germline V and J ends were trimmed by 0 bases and 4 bases, with 7 bases remaining between them. Germline values: CDR1 SGHTA, CDR2 FQGTGA. This chain's CDR3 is CASSLTVEYNEQFF. The DNA for the CDR3 is TGTGCCAGCAGCTTAACGGTAGAGTACAATGAGCAGTTCTTC.

This clone was seen many times. This rearrangement joins TRBV29-1 to TRBJ2-1, with D tentatively TRBD2 (5 bases). V was trimmed by 7 bases and J by 8 bases, leaving 18 bases between them. Per germline, CDR1 SQVTM and CDR2 ANQGSEA. CDR3 length equals 13 residues. The CDR3 loop reads CSARPDGMDEQFF. As DNA, the CDR3 is TGCAGCGCGAGACCGGACGGGATGGATGAGCAGTTCTTC.

This clone was counted many times. This rearrangement joins TRBV25-1 to TRBJ2-3; TRBD2 agrees at 7 bases. This CDR3 has 20 amino acids. V lost 4 bases to trimming and J lost 0 bases; unmatched junction nucleotides: 19. Germline V gene lookup returns CDR1 MGHDK and CDR2 SYGVNS. The CDR3 protein is CASSGVFGGEAGLSTDTQYF. CDR3 DNA sequence: TGTGCCAGCAGTGGGGTTTTTGGAGGAGAAGCGGGGCTAAGCACAGATACGCAGTATTTT.

This clone has a handful of counts. The rearrangement joins TRBV12-3 or TRBV12-4 to TRBJ2-1; D not certain. This CDR3 comprises 12 residues. With 3 bases removed from V and 5 bases from J, the gap between germline ends came to 5 bases. Here the CDR3 reads CASSFSHNEQFF. DNA for the CDR3: TGTGCCAGCAGTTTTTCCCACAATGAGCAGTTCTTC.